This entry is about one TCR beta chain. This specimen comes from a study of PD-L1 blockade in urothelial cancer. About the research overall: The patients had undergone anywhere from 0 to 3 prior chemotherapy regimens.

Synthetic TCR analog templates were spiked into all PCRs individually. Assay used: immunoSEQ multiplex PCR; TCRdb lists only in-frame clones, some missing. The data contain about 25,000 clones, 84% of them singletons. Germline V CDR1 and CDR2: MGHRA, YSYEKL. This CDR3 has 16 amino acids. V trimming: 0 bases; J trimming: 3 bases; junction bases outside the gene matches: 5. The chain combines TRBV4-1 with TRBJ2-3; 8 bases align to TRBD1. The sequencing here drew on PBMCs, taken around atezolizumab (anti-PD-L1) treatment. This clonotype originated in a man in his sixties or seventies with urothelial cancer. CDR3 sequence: CASSQEPGGLTDTQYF. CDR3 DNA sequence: TGCGCCAGCAGCCAAGAGCCAGGGGGCCTTACAGATACGCAGTATTTT.